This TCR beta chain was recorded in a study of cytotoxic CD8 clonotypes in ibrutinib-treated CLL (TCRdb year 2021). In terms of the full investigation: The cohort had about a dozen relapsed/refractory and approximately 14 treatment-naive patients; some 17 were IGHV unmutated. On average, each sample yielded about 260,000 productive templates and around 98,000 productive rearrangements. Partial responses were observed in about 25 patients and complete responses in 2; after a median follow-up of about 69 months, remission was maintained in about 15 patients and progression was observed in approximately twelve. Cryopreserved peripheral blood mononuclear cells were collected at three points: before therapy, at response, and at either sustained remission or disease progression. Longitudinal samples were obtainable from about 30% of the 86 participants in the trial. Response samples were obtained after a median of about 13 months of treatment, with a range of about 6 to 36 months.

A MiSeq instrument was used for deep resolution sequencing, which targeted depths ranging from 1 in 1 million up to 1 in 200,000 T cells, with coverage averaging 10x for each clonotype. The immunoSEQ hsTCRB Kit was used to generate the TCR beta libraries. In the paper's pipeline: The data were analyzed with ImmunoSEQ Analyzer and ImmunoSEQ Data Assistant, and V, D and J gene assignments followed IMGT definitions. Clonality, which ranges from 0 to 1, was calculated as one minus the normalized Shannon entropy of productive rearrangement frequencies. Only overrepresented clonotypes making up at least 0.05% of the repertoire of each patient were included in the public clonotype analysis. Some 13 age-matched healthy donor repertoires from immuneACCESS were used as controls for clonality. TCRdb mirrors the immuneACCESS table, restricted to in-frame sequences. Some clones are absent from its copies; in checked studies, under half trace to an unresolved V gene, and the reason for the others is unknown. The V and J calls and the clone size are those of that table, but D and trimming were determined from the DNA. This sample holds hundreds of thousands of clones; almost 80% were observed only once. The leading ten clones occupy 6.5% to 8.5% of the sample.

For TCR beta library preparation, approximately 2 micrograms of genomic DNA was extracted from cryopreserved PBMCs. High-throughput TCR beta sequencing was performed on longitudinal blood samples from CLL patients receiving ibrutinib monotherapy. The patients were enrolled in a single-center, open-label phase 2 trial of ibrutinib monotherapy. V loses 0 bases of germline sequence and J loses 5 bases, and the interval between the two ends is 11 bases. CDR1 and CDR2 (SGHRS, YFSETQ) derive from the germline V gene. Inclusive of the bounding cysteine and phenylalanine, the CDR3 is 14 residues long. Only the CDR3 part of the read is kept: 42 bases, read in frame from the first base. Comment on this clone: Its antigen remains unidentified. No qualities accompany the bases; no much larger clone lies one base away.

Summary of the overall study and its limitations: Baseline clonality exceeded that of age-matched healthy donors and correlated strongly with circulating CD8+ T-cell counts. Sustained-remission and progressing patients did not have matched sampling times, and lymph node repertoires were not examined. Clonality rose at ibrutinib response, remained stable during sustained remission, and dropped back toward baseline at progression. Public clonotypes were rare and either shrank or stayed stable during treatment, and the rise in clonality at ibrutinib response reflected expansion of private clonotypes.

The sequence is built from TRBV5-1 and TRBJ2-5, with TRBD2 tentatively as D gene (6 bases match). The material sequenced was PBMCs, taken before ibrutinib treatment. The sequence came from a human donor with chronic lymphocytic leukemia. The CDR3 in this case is CASSLEGGGETQYF. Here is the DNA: TGCGCCAGCAGCTTGGAGGGCGGAGGGGAGACCCAGTACTTC.